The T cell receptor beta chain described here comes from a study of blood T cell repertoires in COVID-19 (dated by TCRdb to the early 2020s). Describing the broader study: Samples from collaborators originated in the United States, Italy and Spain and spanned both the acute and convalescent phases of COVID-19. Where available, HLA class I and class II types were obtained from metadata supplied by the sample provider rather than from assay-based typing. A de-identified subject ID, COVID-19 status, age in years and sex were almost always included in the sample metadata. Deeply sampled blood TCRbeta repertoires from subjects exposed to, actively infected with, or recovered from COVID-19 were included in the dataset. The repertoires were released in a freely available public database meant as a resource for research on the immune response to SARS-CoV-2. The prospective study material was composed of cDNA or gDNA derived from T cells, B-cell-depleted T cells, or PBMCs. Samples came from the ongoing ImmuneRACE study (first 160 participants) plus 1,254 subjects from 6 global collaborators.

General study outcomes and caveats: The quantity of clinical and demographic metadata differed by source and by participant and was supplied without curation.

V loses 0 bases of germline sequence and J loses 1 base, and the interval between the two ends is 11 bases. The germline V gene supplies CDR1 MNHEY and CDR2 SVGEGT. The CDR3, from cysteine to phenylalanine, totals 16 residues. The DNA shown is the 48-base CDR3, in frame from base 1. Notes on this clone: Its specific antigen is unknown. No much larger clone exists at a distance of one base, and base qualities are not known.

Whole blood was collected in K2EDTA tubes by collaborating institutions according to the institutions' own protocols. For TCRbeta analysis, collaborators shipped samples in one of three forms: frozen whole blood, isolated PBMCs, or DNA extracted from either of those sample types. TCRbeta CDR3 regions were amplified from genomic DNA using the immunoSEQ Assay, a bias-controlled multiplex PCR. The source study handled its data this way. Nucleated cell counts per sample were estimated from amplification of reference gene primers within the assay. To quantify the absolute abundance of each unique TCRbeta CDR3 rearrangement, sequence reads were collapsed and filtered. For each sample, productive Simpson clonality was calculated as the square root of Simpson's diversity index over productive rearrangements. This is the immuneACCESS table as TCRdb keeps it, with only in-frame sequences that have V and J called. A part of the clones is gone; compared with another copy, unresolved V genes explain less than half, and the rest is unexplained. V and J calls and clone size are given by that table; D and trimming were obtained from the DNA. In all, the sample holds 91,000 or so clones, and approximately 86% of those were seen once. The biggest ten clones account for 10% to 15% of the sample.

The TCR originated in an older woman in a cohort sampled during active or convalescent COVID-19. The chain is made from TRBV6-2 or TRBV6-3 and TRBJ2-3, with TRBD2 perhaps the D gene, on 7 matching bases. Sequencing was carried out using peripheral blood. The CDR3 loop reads CASSYSSRGRTDTQYF. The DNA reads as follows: TGTGCCAGCAGTTACTCTTCGCGGGGGCGCACAGATACGCAGTATTTT.